The table lists the clone carrying this T cell receptor beta chain with many counts. The cDNA came from 5'RACE with 10-nucleotide random UMIs. From the 5' RACE reads, TCRdb called clonotypes with MiXCR, one entry per CDR3 protein. The table has approximately 89,000 distinct CDR3 sequences, roughly 4.5% seen once; the top ten hold about 5.7%. Time point indicated: longitudinal time-point 3. The starting material, 2 million PBMCs stored at -80 C, gave rise to the unsorted libraries. The data originate from a study of neurological immune-mediated disorders. With 0 bases removed from V and 1 base from J, the gap between germline ends came to 13 bases. The CDR3 has 18 residues. Germline V lookup: CDR1 SGHAT, CDR2 FQNNGV.

Sequencing was performed on PBMCs. The sequence came from a woman aged 55-70 years with multiple sclerosis. The chain couples TRBV11-2 to TRBJ1-6; no definite D call. The DNA for the CDR3 is TGTGCCAGCAGCTTAGAGGTCCGGGCCGGGTCCTATAATTCACCCCTCCACTTT. Translating it yields CASSLEVRAGSYNSPLHF. The full variable domain, with the rest looked up from reference TRBV11-2 and TRBJ1-6, is EAGVAQSPRYKIIEKRQSVAFWCNPISGHATLYWYQQILGQGPKLLIQFQNNGVVDDSQLPKDRFSAERLKGVDSTLKIQPAKLEDSAVYLCASSLEVRAGSYNSPLHFGNGTRLTVT.